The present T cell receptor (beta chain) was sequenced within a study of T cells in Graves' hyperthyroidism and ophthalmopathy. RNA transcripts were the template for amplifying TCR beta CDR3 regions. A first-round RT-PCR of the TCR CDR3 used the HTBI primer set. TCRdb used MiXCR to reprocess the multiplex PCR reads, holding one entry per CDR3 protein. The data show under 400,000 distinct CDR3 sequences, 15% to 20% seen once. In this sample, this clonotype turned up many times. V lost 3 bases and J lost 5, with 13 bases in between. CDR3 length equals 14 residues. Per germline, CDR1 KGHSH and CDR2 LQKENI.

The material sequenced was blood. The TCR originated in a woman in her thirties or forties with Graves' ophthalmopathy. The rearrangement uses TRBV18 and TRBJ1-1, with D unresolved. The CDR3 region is CASSPAVGGTEAFF. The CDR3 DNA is TGTGCCAGCTCACCCGCTGTGGGTGGGACTGAAGCTTTCTTT.